The clone carrying this T cell receptor beta chain was detected once. This entry is derived from a study of shared clonotypes between healthy human individuals. Turning to the study itself: The study enrolled a couple of women and three men aged 18 to 49.

This CDR3 is 15 amino acids long. The germline V and J ends were trimmed by 0 bases and 11 bases, with 19 bases remaining between them. Germline V lookup: CDR1 SGHDN, CDR2 FVKESK. Original processing methods: Filtering of immunoSEQ junctional sequences could not match full-length read filtering. Repertoires were generated with immunoSEQ multiplex PCR, while TCRdb's copy carries only in-frame clones and drops some. The V and J calls and clone size are taken from that table; D and trimming were inferred from the DNA. Here the sample spans a few hundred thousand clones, around 95% being singletons. Terminally differentiated effector memory CD45RA+ cells were left out of the naive CD8 fraction, which was CD45RO-negative and positively selected for CCR7.

Sequencing used naive CD8+ T cells sorted from blood. This clonotype originated in a woman aged 30 to 39 in good health. V and J are TRBV14 and TRBJ1-1; D uncertain. The CDR3: CASSQDLGNPAAAFF. CDR3 in DNA: TGTGCCAGCAGCCAAGATCTCGGGAACCCCGCGGCTGCTTTCTTT.